This T cell receptor (beta chain) was profiled in a study of T cells in Graves' hyperthyroidism and ophthalmopathy (dated by TCRdb to the late 2010s). For the study in its entirety: Peripheral blood was sampled at the time of initial diagnosis, prior to any treatment. To identify distinguishing TCR V-J signatures, a discovery cohort of some 100 patients was used, comprising 43 with Graves' ophthalmopathy and around 57 with stable Graves' hyperthyroidism. Prospective prediction of ophthalmopathy was tested in an independent validation cohort consisting of under 20 hyperthyroidism patients and more than 15 patients who later progressed to ophthalmopathy. The approximately 100 discovery patients were randomly split 7:3 into training and test sets. In addition, the study compared T-cell repertoires in thyroid tissue and in blood from about six Graves' hyperthyroidism patients. Once sampling was done, hyperthyroidism patients were given methimazole at a starting dose of 30 mg daily, whereas ophthalmopathy patients were given high-dose intravenous methylprednisolone. The paper describes TCR Vbeta CDR3 sequencing of 120 to 150 peripheral blood samples, made up of under 50 ophthalmopathy patients, over 70 hyperthyroidism patients and approximately 17 progressor patients. Overall study results and their limits: No statistical method was used to fix the sample size in advance, and group allocation was not hidden from the investigators. A 13 V-J signature model separated ophthalmopathy from stable hyperthyroidism, with 87.88% sensitivity and approximately 81% specificity in cross-validation and 80%/75% in testing. Most expanded thyroid clonotypes (frequency above 0.001) were also found in blood, which suggests that blood repertoires may mirror thyroid immune responses. In validation, progression to ophthalmopathy was predicted by the model with 55% to 71% sensitivity and 72% to 85% specificity, a median of approximately 7.1 months before onset.

CDR1 PRHDT and CDR2 FYEKMQ are derived from the germline V gene (reference sequence). The CDR3 numbers 16 residues from cysteine through phenylalanine. This entry keeps only the CDR3 DNA: 48 bases, framed from base 1. At the junction V is shortened by 0 bases and J by 2 bases, with 14 bases in between. Amplification of TCR beta CDR3 regions was carried out from RNA transcripts. A first-round RT-PCR of the TCR CDR3 used the HTBI primer set with the Qiagen OneStep RT-PCR kit. The libraries were constructed in a second round of multiplex PCR and then size-selected and purified. The libraries were sequenced on an Illumina HiSeq2000 using paired-end 100 bp reads. In the paper's pipeline: Raw data were processed with SOAPnuke, discarding reads with adapters, uncalled bases, mean Phred below 15, or no exact constant-primer or identifier match. High-quality paired reads were merged using COPE v1.2.5, and each unique nucleotide sequence was defined as a clonotype. Clonotypes were aligned to IMGT TRBV, TRBD and TRBJ reference segments using MiTCR v1.1. The analysis was restricted to V-J combinations with a frequency above 0.0001, which together covered 99% to 99.2% of the repertoires. A TCS score was defined as the ratio of F50 (clonal expansion) to E x V (chaos), with BLOSUM62-based TCRdist applied between CDR3 peptides within each V-J. Welch's t-statistics and random forest reduced around 510 V-J features to about 13, which were used in a naive Bayes classifier (R e1071). The raw public reads went through TCRdb reprocessing: fastp at Q25, MiXCR clone calling, in-frame beta chains kept. Each record represents a unique CDR3 protein, reported with the most common genes and DNA among its rows. TCRdb's processing, not the authors' own work, is the source of the V and J calls. This sample gives approximately 600,000 distinct CDR3 sequences in total; roughly 20% of them show up just once. The ten largest clonotypes hold under 35% of the sample.

This clonotype has only a few counts. The target of this receptor is not known. No qualities accompany the bases; no much larger clone lies one base away. Ophthalmopathy patients had moderately to severely active disease, Clinical Activity Score of at least 3, NOSPECS grade of at least 4, and duration under 3 months. The study excluded patients with uncontrolled infections, other autoimmune diseases, pregnancy or lactation. Diagnoses were established on the basis of clinical symptoms, serum thyroxine and TRAb, thyroid ultrasound, and orbital computed tomography. PBMCs were isolated from about 9.1 ml of fresh peripheral blood by Ficoll-Paque density gradient centrifugation. Trizol reagent was used to extract total RNA, and RNA quality was then checked on an Agilent 2100 Bioanalyzer.

The chain links TRBV13 with TRBJ2-7; the D gene is possibly TRBD2, with 6 bases matching. The TCR originated in a man aged 25 to 45 with Graves' ophthalmopathy. The sample was blood. At the DNA level, the sequence is TGTGCCAGCAGCTTAGGGGTGCAGGGACTTACCTACGAGCAGTACTTC. This is translated as CASSLGVQGLTYEQYF.